This T cell receptor beta chain was recorded in a study of T-cell memory formation after mild COVID-19 (dated by TCRdb to about 2021). With respect to the entire study: Most TCR sequence clusters were specific to one of the two donors. Longitudinal TCRalpha and TCRbeta repertoire sequencing tracked T-cell clones expanding and contracting after mild COVID-19 in two donors. Two young, previously healthy adult volunteers, one female and one male, were included in the cohort.

Points the paper makes about the study in general: SARS-CoV-2 specificity of the second-wave clones peaking on day 37 was not confirmed. Only a couple of mild cases were covered in the study, and larger cohorts including severe cases with pre-infection samples were considered necessary. Contracting CD4+ clones were located mainly in the CM and EM memory subsets, whereas CD8+ clones were found to be enriched in EMRA. Some responding clones were detected in pre-infection memory, which suggested that pre-existing cross-reactive memory T cells had joined the SARS-CoV-2 response. Balanced CD4/CD8 phenotypes were observed for clones contracting from day 15 to 85, whereas a bias towards CD4+ was observed for a second wave of clones expanding from day 15 to 37.

Ficoll-Paque density gradient centrifugation was used to isolate PBMCs. TCRdb shows the sequencer as Illumina NovaSeq 6000. TCRalpha and TCRbeta cDNA libraries were built by 5'RACE with constant-segment primers, adding sample barcodes and unique molecular identifiers. Trizol reagent was used to extract RNA from every sample. The libraries were amplified in two PCR steps, and the second step added a second sample barcode and Illumina TruSeq adapters. Libraries were sequenced on an Illumina NovaSeq with 2 x 150 bp paired-end reads. Concerning the study's data processing: With migec v1.2.7, reads were demultiplexed and then collapsed into UMI-guided consensus sequences. Using mixcr v2.1.11, UMI consensuses were aligned to TRA and TRB V and J templates and then assembled into clonotypes. A clonotype was counted as expanded or contracted only when both edgeR and NoisET called the clonotype significant, with the noise models trained on biological replicates. edgeR calls used a false discovery rate-adjusted p below 0.01 and a log2 fold-change threshold of 1. As an exploratory analysis of dynamics, max-normalized trajectories of the 1000 most abundant clonotypes were examined with PCA combined with hierarchical clustering. The CD4 or CD8 phenotype of responding clones was assigned using the separately sequenced CD4+ and CD8+ repertoires. TCRdb reworked the public reads: Q25 trimming with fastp, MiXCR clone assembly, productive beta chains retained. Rows with a matching CDR3 protein are joined into one entry that keeps the most common DNA and genes. These V and J calls derive from TCRdb rather than the authors' analysis. The sample table records approximately 150,000 distinct CDR3 sequences; roughly 14% of these occur just once. 13% to 15% of the sample rests with the top ten.

This clonotype occurred a few times. No cognate antigen has been identified for it. Base qualities are not at hand, and no much larger clone is one base apart. This TCR came from an adult woman who had mild COVID-19 (a few samples of this study predate the infection). The sample titles of this study are shuffled in the database, so cell type and time point are left out; the donor was told from shared clones. Sequenced: PBMCs or a T cell subset sorted from them (not recorded which).

CDR3 region: CATSAGPPYEQYF. The bases read TGTGCCACCAGTGCCGGACCCCCCTACGAGCAGTACTTC. The chain employs TRBV24-1 and TRBJ2-7; confidence is insufficient to name the D gene. Trimming at the junction amounts to 5 bases on V and 2 bases on J, and the germline ends lie 9 bases apart. From the cysteine up to the phenylalanine, the CDR3 has a length of 13 residues. This entry keeps only the CDR3 DNA: 39 bases, framed from base 1. Reading the germline V gene gives CDR1 KGHDR and CDR2 SFDVKD.